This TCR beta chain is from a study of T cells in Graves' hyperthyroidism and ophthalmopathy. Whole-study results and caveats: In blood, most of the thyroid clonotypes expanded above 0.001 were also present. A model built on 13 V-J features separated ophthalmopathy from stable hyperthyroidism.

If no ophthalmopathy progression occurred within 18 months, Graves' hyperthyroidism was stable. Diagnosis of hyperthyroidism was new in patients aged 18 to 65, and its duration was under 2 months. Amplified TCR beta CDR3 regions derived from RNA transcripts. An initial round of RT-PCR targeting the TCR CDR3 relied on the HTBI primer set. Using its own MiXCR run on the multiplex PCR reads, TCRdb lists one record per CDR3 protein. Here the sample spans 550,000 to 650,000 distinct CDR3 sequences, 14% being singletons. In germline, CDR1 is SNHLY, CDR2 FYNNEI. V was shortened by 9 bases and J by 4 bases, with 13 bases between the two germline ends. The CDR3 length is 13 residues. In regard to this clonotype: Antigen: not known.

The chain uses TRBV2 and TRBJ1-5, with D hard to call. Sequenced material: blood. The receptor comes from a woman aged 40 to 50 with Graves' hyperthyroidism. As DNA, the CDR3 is TGTGCCAGTAACCGGGTACTTAATCAGCCCCAGCATTTT. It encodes CASNRVLNQPQHF.